The clone carrying this T cell receptor (beta chain) was detected only a few times. Profiled with immunoSEQ multiplex PCR; TCRdb holds only in-frame clones, not every one. The repertoire holds some 330,000 clones, with 86% as singletons. This CDR3 contains 15 residues. Germline CDR1 reads LGHNA; CDR2 reads YSLEER. V dropped 0 bases and J dropped 8 bases, with 14 bases sitting between them. The sample comes from a study of cytomegalovirus exposure and HLA in healthy donors. This clonotype was sampled from a woman younger than 35 in good health and CMV-seronegative. Source material: PBMCs. V gene TRBV4-3 combines with J gene TRBJ1-5, with D perhaps matching TRBD1 (5 bases). The CDR3 nucleotides are TGCGCCAGCAGCCAAGAATACACGCAAGGGGAGCCCCAGCATTTT. Translating gives CASSQEYTQGEPQHF.